Sequencing of this TCR beta chain was carried out in a study of blood T cells in healthy people across ages (dated by TCRdb to between 2014 and 2017). Broadly, across the study: In model experiments, roughly one uniquely barcoded TCR beta cDNA molecule per two T cells was captured by template switching. To avoid experimental bias, donors of different ages were distributed randomly across sequencing lanes. The study measured age-related changes in TCR beta repertoire diversity using deep sequencing normalized with unique cDNA molecular identifiers. The study analyzed two additional independent replicas of 1 million unique cDNA reads from the same blood draw for two donors, one aged 18 to 30 and one aged 80 or older. The donors were split into four age groups: young (average 16 years), middle-aged (roughly 40), aged (about 62) and long-lived (over 75).

Library construction relied on 5' RACE. The listed sequencing device is Illumina HiSeq 2500. The second PCR ran for roughly 6 to 11 cycles and used a J-beta primer mix along with a sample-barcoded 5' primer. A template-switch 5' adaptor carrying 12 random nucleotides introduced a unique molecular identifier onto each TCR beta cDNA molecule. Each sample yielded at least 2.5 million CDR3-containing paired-end reads. All of the RNA was converted into first-strand cDNA using the Mint cDNA synthesis kit, with a TRBC-specific oligonucleotide serving as the primer. All cDNA was treated with uracil-DNA glycosylase and then went through a first 18-cycle PCR with the universal primers M1SS and BC2_uni_R. Per the original workflow: For normalization, 1 million high-quality reads, each with a distinct molecular identifier, were randomly selected from each sample. Reads with shared molecular identifiers were discarded instead of being binned into consensus sequences. MiTCR, run with a Q25 quality threshold and the strictest error-elimination algorithm, handled CDR3 identification, clonotype clustering and error correction. Lower-bound total TCR beta diversity was estimated with a nonparametric unseen species model using Euler transformation. The public sequencing data were trimmed at Q25 with fastp and processed into clonotypes with MiXCR by TCRdb, which kept only in-frame beta chains. Entries are consolidated by CDR3 protein sequence, retaining the most common genes and DNA. TCRdb's processing, not the study's, gives the V and J calls here. The sample includes 1.5 million to 2 million distinct CDR3 sequences, with 30% to 40% observed a single time. The top ten hold about 11% of the sample.

As regards this clonotype: Its antigen has not been determined. No base-level quality is on record; no much larger clone is a single base apart.

Systemically healthy Caucasian individuals from Russia, 35 to 50 in total and aged about 6 to 100 years, were included as donors. Roughly 10 milliliters of peripheral blood were drawn from each donor into EDTA-treated Vacutainer tubes. PBMCs were isolated by Ficoll-Paque density-gradient centrifugation, with at least 6.5 million obtained per sample. Trizol reagent was used to extract total RNA from the PBMCs, yielding at least 5 micrograms per sample. The percentages of naive CD45RAhigh/CD27high T cells were determined by flow cytometry on a PBMC aliquot from every donor. V ends up 2 bases short and J 2 bases short, with an unmatched junction base count of 6. The CDR3, cysteine through phenylalanine, is 17 amino acids long. Only the CDR3 DNA stays, 51 bases, in frame from base 1. CDR1 is given as MDHEN and CDR2 as SYDVKM, both from the germline V gene. The study at large found these results: A strong correlation was found between observed TCR beta diversity and the percentage of naive T cells measured by flow cytometry. Donor CMV infection status was unknown, potentially confounding age-related changes in expanded clonotypes. Total diversity estimates from one million sequenced T cells were considered lower bounds and underestimates. Observed TCR beta diversity per million T cells fell roughly linearly with age, and a significant reduction was already apparent by age around 40. Bulk unsorted PBMC profiling prevented conclusive comparison of naive and antigen-experienced compartments. Compared with the aged group, the long-lived group had more naive CD4+ T cells, fewer expanded clones and increased TCR diversity, a pattern suggesting age selection.

Input material: blood. The TCR sequence derives from a woman younger than 45 in good health. The chain couples TRBV28 to TRBJ2-4; a stretch of 10 junction bases matches TRBD2. The CDR3 in this case is CASSLLAGEGPKNIQYF. Read as DNA, the sequence is TGTGCCAGCAGTTTACTAGCGGGAGAAGGGCCCAAAAACATTCAGTACTTC. Reference TRBV28 and TRBJ2-4 proteins supply the regions before and after the CDR3; the full variable domain is: DVKVTQSSRYLVKRTGEKVFLECVQDMDHENMFWYRQDPGLGLRLIYFSYDVKMKEKGDIPEGYSVSREKKERFSLILESASTNQTSMYLCASSLLAGEGPKNIQYFGAGTRLSVL.